The 2 T cell receptor beta chains presented below share a single source sample, sequenced in a study of beta chain features in type 1 diabetes. Since all of the isolated RNA was reverse transcribed, expressed TCRB transcripts were what got sequenced. Sequencing was performed with immunoSEQ multiplex PCR; in TCRdb, only in-frame clones are kept and a portion is missing. The profile shows around 400,000 clones, 10% to 15% of them singletons. Sequenced input: naive CD4+ T cells from blood. Every receptor here comes from a man younger than 30 in good health.

This clone was counted only a few times. CDR3 DNA: TGTGCCAGCAGCTATGCCGGGACACCTAACACCGGGGAGCTGTTTTTT. This sequence encodes CASSYAGTPNTGELFF. The chain uses TRBV11-2 and TRBJ2-2; D possibly corresponds to TRBD1 (6 bases). Germline CDR1 is SGHAT and CDR2 is FQNNGV. The ends were cut back, 4 bases at V and 2 bases at J, with 14 bases in the middle. The CDR3 contains 16 residues.

The J gene is TRBJ1-6, the V gene TRBV5-4; 11 nucleotides match TRBD1. V lost 4 bases to trimming and J lost 2 bases; unmatched junction nucleotides: 2. The CDR3 runs to 16 residues. Germline loops: CDR1 SGHNT, CDR2 YYREEE (reference sequence). The CDR3 sequence: CASSLGQGAYNSPLHF. CDR3 in DNA: TGTGCCAGCAGCCTGGGACAGGGGGCCTATAATTCACCCCTCCACTTT.